This passage covers 14 T cell receptor beta chains from one sample sequenced in a study of cytomegalovirus exposure and HLA in healthy donors. Measured with immunoSEQ multiplex PCR; TCRdb has only the in-frame clones, and not every one. The sample shows 300,000 to 450,000 clones, about nine tenths of them seen only once. Sample: PBMCs. These receptors all come from a woman between 18 and 29 years old in good health and CMV-seronegative.

The rearrangement joins TRBV13 to TRBJ2-5; D perhaps matches TRBD1 (6 bases). V lost 4 bases and J lost 0, with 12 bases in between. The CDR3 totals 15 residues. CDR1 and CDR2 (germline): PRHDT, FYEKMQ (reference sequence). Here the CDR3 DNA reads TGTGCCAGCAGCTCGAAGGGGGTTTACCAAGAGACCCAGTACTTC. The encoded protein is CASSSKGVYQETQYF.

This chain joins TRBV4-1 and TRBJ1-4; 7 bases line up with TRBD1. CDR3 length: 14 amino acids. Germline V lookup: CDR1 MGHRA, CDR2 YSYEKL. J was trimmed by 3 bases and V by 4 bases; bases with no gene match: 2. The CDR3 here is CASSRQGSNEKLFF. In DNA, the CDR3 is TGCGCCAGCAGCCGACAGGGCTCTAATGAAAAACTGTTTTTT.

J is TRBJ1-6 and V is TRBV6-4, with a tentative D call TRBD1 (5 bases). V dropped 1 base and J dropped 8 bases, with 12 bases sitting between them. This CDR3 has 15 residues. The V gene's germline CDR1 is MRHNA and CDR2 SNTAGT. This CDR3 is CASSDYGTGDSPLHF. As DNA, the CDR3 is TGTGCCAGCAGTGACTATGGGACGGGGGATTCACCCCTCCACTTT.

V and J are TRBV5-5 and TRBJ2-7; maybe TRBD1 (5 bases). V was shortened by 0 bases and J by 2 bases, with 12 bases between the two germline ends. The germline CDR1 and CDR2 sequences are SGHKS and YYEKEE (reference sequence). The CDR3 spans 15 residues. The CDR3 DNA is TGTGCCAGCAGCTTGGTTACAGGACCCACCTACGAGCAGTACTTC. The encoded protein is CASSLVTGPTYEQYF.

About this clone: The sample carries other DNA sequences with the same CDR3. The genes are TRBV27 and TRBJ1-5; D gene ambiguous. Germline assignment: CDR1 MNHEY and CDR2 SMNVEV (reference sequence). The length of the CDR3 is 13 residues. Trimming stripped 3 bases from V and 1 base from J, with 4 bases between. This chain's CDR3 is CASSFSSNQPQHF. In DNA form, the CDR3 reads TGTGCCAGCAGTTTTTCGAGCAATCAGCCCCAGCATTTT.

The chain joins TRBV5-4 to TRBJ2-1, with 7 bases matching TRBD2. The junction had 11 bases not matched to a gene; V was cut back by 7 bases and J by 7 bases. Germline assignment: CDR1 SGHNT and CDR2 YYREEE (reference sequence). The CDR3 runs 14 residues. The CDR3 loop is CASHEIGGGNEQFF. CDR3 DNA: TGTGCCAGCCATGAAATTGGGGGAGGGAATGAGCAGTTCTTC.

The chain employs TRBV12-2 and TRBJ2-2; the table's D call, TRBD1, was not checked against the DNA. TRBV12-2 constitutes a pseudogene. The CDR3 contains 18 residues. The CDR3 coding sequence is TGTGCAAGTCGCCGGGGGCGGGACAGGGGGTCGAGCACCGGGGAGCTGTTTTTT. Amino acid sequence: CASRRGRDRGSSTGELFF.

The chain recombines TRBV6-5 with TRBJ1-5, with a possible D match to TRBD1 (6 bases). The germline gives CDR1 MNHEY, CDR2 SVGAGI. The CDR3 is made up of 14 amino acids. V lost 6 bases, J lost 5 bases, and 14 bases lay in between. The CDR3 region is CASRSHRADQPQHF. Here the CDR3 DNA reads TGTGCCAGCAGGTCTCACAGGGCGGATCAGCCCCAGCATTTT.

This clone was observed a single time. This chain joins TRBV6-1 and TRBJ2-3, with D unresolved. This CDR3 spans 16 amino acids. V lost 3 bases to trimming and J lost 0 bases, with 13 bases between them. Looked up from germline, CDR1 is MNHNS and CDR2 is SASEGT. CDR3 DNA: TGTGCCAGCAGTGACCTTTATGGTGGCAGCACAGATACGCAGTATTTT. Translated: CASSDLYGGSTDTQYF.

The rearrangement links TRBV9 to TRBJ2-1, with 7 bases aligning to TRBD2. The V segment lost 4 bases and the J segment 8 bases; nucleotides outside the gene matches: 12. The CDR3 covers 15 residues. The germline V gene has CDR1 SGDLS and CDR2 YYNGEE. As DNA, the CDR3 is TGTGCCAGCAGCCTTGGGTGGGAGGGGCGATATGAGCAGTTCTTC. Translation: CASSLGWEGRYEQFF. Based on the CDR3 plus reference TRBV9 and TRBJ2-1, the full variable domain is DSGVTQTPKHLITATGQRVTLRCSPRSGDLSVYWYQQSLDQGLQFLIQYYNGEERAKGNILERFSAQQFPDLHSELNLSSLELGDSALYFCASSLGWEGRYEQFFGPGTRLTVL.

This clone is a singleton in its sample. The chain carries TRBV9 and TRBJ2-2; no definite D call. This CDR3 has 15 amino acids. CDR1 SGDLS and CDR2 YYNGEE come from the germline V gene. V dropped 0 bases and J dropped 0 bases, with 6 bases sitting between them. DNA of the CDR3: TGTGCCAGCAGCGTAGAGACTGCGAACACCGGGGAGCTGTTTTTT. This translates into CASSVETANTGELFF.

The chain joins TRBV5-6 to TRBJ2-1, with D possibly TRBD2 on 6 matching bases. Germline-derived CDR1 and CDR2 are SGHDT and YYEEEE. V was pared by 7 bases and J by 0 bases, with 17 bases between. The CDR3 contains 16 residues. As DNA, the CDR3 is TGTGCCAGCGTTATTCGGGCGGGGTCCTCCTACAATGAGCAGTTCTTC. Translation: CASVIRAGSSYNEQFF.

The chain links TRBV7-9 to TRBJ2-3, with D perhaps matching TRBD1 (6 bases). The CDR3 is 15 residues long. CDR1 SEHNR and CDR2 FQNEAQ come from the germline V gene (reference sequence). Trimming stripped 5 bases from V and 1 base from J, with 13 bases between. The CDR3 sequence: CASSGDILRTDTQYF. The CDR3 DNA sequence: TGTGCCAGCAGCGGGGACATCTTGCGCACAGATACGCAGTATTTT.

The chain has TRBV5-1 and TRBJ2-3; TRBD1 matches 9 bases. After removal of 7 bases from V and 3 bases from J, the junction contained 3 bases not matched to a gene. Germline V CDR1 and CDR2: SGHRS, YFSETQ. The CDR3 is made up of 13 amino acids. CDR3: CASQGQGTDTQYF. The CDR3 region has the DNA TGCGCCAGCCAAGGACAGGGGACAGATACGCAGTATTTT. The full variable domain, with the rest looked up from reference TRBV5-1 and TRBJ2-3, is KAGVTQTPRYLIKTRGQQVTLSCSPISGHRSVSWYQQTPGQGLQFLFEYFSETQRNKGNFPGRFSGRQFSNSRSEMNVSTLELGDSALYLCASQGQGTDTQYFGPGTRLTVL.